Listed below are T cell receptor beta chains from one sample, sequenced in a study of vaccination effects on CD4 cells after COVID-19. This table comes from immunoSEQ multiplex PCR, and its TCRdb copy is limited to in-frame clones, with some not included. The table lists around 25,000 clones, about three quarters of them singletons. These receptors are not linked to any known antigen. This sample comprised CD4+ T cells from PBMCs cultured with HCoV-NL63 spike peptides, obtained before COVID-19 vaccination. All receptors come from a human donor who had a prior SARS-CoV-2 infection. The CDR3 runs from the conserved cysteine through the conserved F or W. A D gene is named only where the DNA matches it firmly. The size field is filled for only some rows; it gives once, few, many or a size class.

length: 17; V: TRBV24-1; D: TRBD1; J: TRBJ2-5; size: few; CDR3: CATSDSSNRGMEETQYF; DNA: TGTGCCACCAGTGATTCAAGCAACAGGGGGATGGAAGAGACCCAGTACTTC
length: 13; V: TRBV19; D: -; J: TRBJ1-5; size: -; CDR3: CASSIASNQPQHF; DNA: TGTGCCAGTAGTATAGCCTCTAATCAGCCCCAGCATTTT
length: 14; V: TRBV7-3; D: TRBD2; J: TRBJ2-1; size: -; CDR3: CASSLTSGGTEQFF; DNA: TGTGCCAGCAGCTTGACTAGCGGGGGAACTGAGCAGTTCTTC
length: 14; V: TRBV5-4; D: -; J: TRBJ2-7; size: medium-sized; CDR3: CASSLLGISYEQYF; DNA: TGTGCCAGCAGCTTGTTAGGGATCTCCTACGAGCAGTACTTC
length: 13; V: TRBV6-5; D: -; J: TRBJ2-7; size: -; CDR3: CATKSGYPYEQYF; DNA: TGTGCCACCAAGAGCGGGTACCCCTACGAGCAGTACTTC
length: 15; V: TRBV9; D: TRBD2; J: TRBJ2-7; size: -; CDR3: CASSVGPGRSYEQYF; DNA: TGTGCCAGCAGCGTAGGTCCCGGGAGGTCCTACGAGCAGTACTTC
length: 15; V: TRBV2; D: -; J: TRBJ1-6; size: -; CDR3: CASSEESSYNSPLHF; DNA: TGTGCCAGCAGTGAAGAGAGCTCCTATAATTCACCCCTCCACTTT
length: 15; V: TRBV6-5; D: -; J: TRBJ1-1; size: -; CDR3: CASRPRTDVNTEAFF; DNA: TGTGCCAGCAGACCTAGGACAGATGTGAACACTGAAGCTTTCTTT
length: 16; V: TRBV9; D: TRBD2; J: TRBJ2-1; size: few; CDR3: CASSAGAGVGYNEQFF; DNA: TGTGCCAGCAGCGCCGGAGCGGGGGTCGGCTACAATGAGCAGTTCTTC
length: 15; V: TRBV5-1; D: -; J: TRBJ2-3; size: -; CDR3: CASSYGGSSTDTQYF; DNA: TGCGCCAGCTCTTATGGGGGCTCTAGCACAGATACGCAGTATTTT
length: 15; V: TRBV7-2; D: -; J: TRBJ2-7; size: -; CDR3: CASSPRAAGEYEQYF; DNA: TGTGCCAGCAGCCCACGCGCGGCAGGCGAGTACGAGCAGTACTTC
length: 14; V: TRBV15; D: TRBD2; J: TRBJ2-1; size: -; CDR3: CATRGLATYNEQFF; DNA: TGTGCCACCAGGGGACTAGCGACCTACAATGAGCAGTTCTTC
length: 15; V: TRBV11-3; D: -; J: TRBJ2-2; size: few; CDR3: CASSLETTDTGELFF; DNA: TGTGCCAGCAGCTTAGAGACAACCGACACCGGGGAGCTGTTTTTT
length: 13; V: TRBV14; D: -; J: TRBJ1-2; size: -; CDR3: CASSQEQGWGYTF; DNA: TGTGCCAGCAGCCAAGAACAGGGCTGGGGCTACACCTTC
length: 15; V: TRBV2; D: TRBD2; J: TRBJ2-5; size: few; CDR3: CASSELAGAGETQYF; DNA: TGTGCCAGCAGTGAACTAGCGGGGGCTGGTGAGACCCAGTACTTC
length: 15; V: TRBV5-4; D: TRBD1; J: TRBJ1-2; size: -; CDR3: CASSLALQGRQGYTF; DNA: TGTGCCAGCAGCTTGGCCTTACAGGGGAGACAGGGCTACACCTTC
length: 12; V: TRBV6-2/TRBV6-3; D: -; J: TRBJ1-5; size: -; CDR3: CASSDRNQPQHF; DNA: TGTGCCAGCAGTGACCGGAATCAGCCCCAGCATTTT
length: 15; V: TRBV9; D: -; J: TRBJ2-1; size: -; CDR3: CASSERGPTYNEQFF; DNA: TGTGCCAGCAGCGAGCGCGGGCCGACCTACAATGAGCAGTTCTTC
length: 15; V: TRBV2; D: -; J: TRBJ2-2; size: -; CDR3: CASSEAGGHTGELFF; DNA: TGTGCCAGCAGTGAAGCTGGCGGCCACACCGGGGAGCTGTTTTTT
length: 15; V: TRBV7-9; D: -; J: TRBJ1-3; size: -; CDR3: CASSPPGNSGNTIYF; DNA: TGTGCCAGCAGTCCACCGGGAAACTCTGGAAACACCATATATTTT
length: 14; V: TRBV6-6; D: -; J: TRBJ2-2; size: -; CDR3: CASTALGDTGELFF; DNA: TGTGCCAGCACGGCGTTAGGGGACACCGGGGAGCTGTTTTTT
length: 12; V: TRBV12-3/TRBV12-4; D: -; J: TRBJ2-5; size: -; CDR3: CASSQGGETQYF; DNA: TGTGCCAGCAGTCAGGGCGGAGAGACCCAGTACTTC
length: 14; V: TRBV6-5; D: TRBD1; J: TRBJ2-7; size: -; CDR3: CASSYRTGTYEQYF; DNA: TGTGCCAGCAGTTACAGGACAGGGACCTACGAGCAGTACTTC
length: 13; V: TRBV10-3; D: -; J: TRBJ2-3; size: medium-sized; CDR3: CAISEGGKHTQYF; DNA: TGTGCCATCAGTGAGGGGGGGAAACATACGCAGTATTTT
length: 15; V: TRBV5-4; D: TRBD2; J: TRBJ2-5; size: -; CDR3: CASSLRAGGGETQYF; DNA: TGTGCCAGCAGCTTGAGAGCGGGGGGAGGGGAGACCCAGTACTTC
length: 15; V: TRBV28; D: TRBD2; J: TRBJ2-7; size: -; CDR3: CASSRGGVTAYEQYF; DNA: TGTGCCAGCAGCCGGGGGGGGGTGACCGCCTACGAGCAGTACTTC
length: 15; V: TRBV24-1; D: TRBD2; J: TRBJ2-1; size: -; CDR3: CATSASGRGGGEQFF; DNA: TGTGCCACCAGTGCTAGCGGGAGGGGGGGAGGAGAGCAGTTCTTC
length: 18; V: TRBV15; D: TRBD1; J: TRBJ2-3; size: -; CDR3: CATSRSLPKGARPDTQYF; DNA: TGTGCCACCAGCAGGTCGCTGCCGAAGGGGGCCCGACCAGATACGCAGTATTTT
length: 13; V: TRBV10-3; D: -; J: TRBJ2-1; size: -; CDR3: CAISGRGGDEQFF; DNA: TGTGCCATCAGTGGTAGGGGGGGGGATGAGCAGTTCTTC
length: 14; V: TRBV20-1; D: -; J: TRBJ2-4; size: -; CDR3: CSASISRAKNIQYF; DNA: TGCAGTGCTAGTATAAGTAGAGCCAAAAACATTCAGTACTTC
length: 13; V: TRBV18; D: -; J: TRBJ1-1; size: -; CDR3: CASSPPFRTEAFF; DNA: TGTGCCAGCTCACCACCTTTCCGAACGGAAGCTTTCTTT
length: 14; V: TRBV19; D: TRBD2; J: TRBJ2-1; size: -; CDR3: CASSIRLAAGEQFF; DNA: TGTGCCAGTAGTATCCGTCTAGCGGCTGGAGAGCAGTTCTTC
length: 14; V: TRBV20-1; D: -; J: TRBJ2-2; size: -; CDR3: CSASFQGNTGELFF; DNA: TGCAGTGCTAGTTTCCAGGGGAACACCGGGGAGCTGTTTTTT
length: 13; V: TRBV7-3; D: -; J: TRBJ1-3; size: -; CDR3: CASSFNSGNTIYF; DNA: TGTGCCAGCAGCTTCAACTCTGGAAACACCATATATTTT
length: 13; V: TRBV7-2; D: TRBD1; J: TRBJ1-2; size: -; CDR3: CASSLRQGVGYTF; DNA: TGTGCCAGCAGCTTAAGACAGGGCGTGGGCTACACCTTC
length: 15; V: TRBV7-2; D: TRBD1; J: TRBJ1-1; size: -; CDR3: CASSLVGQGITEAFF; DNA: TGTGCCAGCAGCTTAGTGGGACAGGGTATCACTGAAGCTTTCTTT